This T cell receptor beta chain is from a study of blood T cell repertoires in COVID-19. Assay used: immunoSEQ multiplex PCR; TCRdb lists only in-frame clones, some missing. Of 330,000 or so clones listed, approximately 92% were seen once; the top ten hold around 20%. The CDR3 covers 16 residues. The V gene's germline CDR1 is SGHTA and CDR2 FQGNSA. V was shortened by 5 bases and J by 3 bases, with 19 bases between the two germline ends. Adults between roughly 18 and 95 years of age took part from 20 to 25 US areas. Which cohort a participant joined came from the clinical history participants gave. Source material: PBMCs or T cells enriched from blood (not recorded which). V gene TRBV7-2 combines with J gene TRBJ1-1, with D perhaps TRBD1 (6 bases). This sequence originates from a woman between 25 and 40 years old who had recovered from COVID-19. CDR3 amino acids: CASSPARGARYTEAFF. The CDR3 nucleotides read TGTGCCAGCAGCCCAGCACGGGGGGCCCGTTACACTGAAGCTTTCTTT. The full variable domain, completed using reference TRBV7-2 and TRBJ1-1, is GAGVSQSPSNKVTEKGKDVELRCDPISGHTALYWYRQSLGQGLEFLIYFQGNSAPDKSGLPSDRFSAERTGGSVSTLTIQRTQQEDSAVYLCASSPARGARYTEAFFGQGTRLTVV.